The 5 T cell receptor beta chains reported below all come from one sample, sequenced in a study of shared clonotypes between healthy human individuals. Some clones are missing from TCRdb's copy, which holds only in-frame ones; the method was immunoSEQ multiplex PCR. The sample holds some 580,000 clones, almost 97% seen once. The sample consisted of naive CD4+ T cells sorted from blood. Regarding subset: CD45RA+ positively selected. The receptor set was obtained from a woman in her twenties or thirties in good health.

The rearrangement links TRBV28 to TRBJ1-2, with 7 positions matching TRBD1. From germline, CDR1 is MDHEN and CDR2 SYDVKM. Trimming took 5 bases from V and 4 from J; bases not matched to a gene: 10. The CDR3 is 15 amino acids. The CDR3 protein is CASSQGVWGTYGYTF. CDR3 DNA: TGTGCCAGCAGTCAGGGGGTATGGGGTACCTATGGCTACACCTTC.

On this clone itself: This specimen includes other DNA sequences encoding the same CDR3. The V and J genes are TRBV20-1 and TRBJ1-1; no clear D gene. CDR3 length: 11 amino acids. V was shortened by 6 bases and J by 1 base, with 6 bases between the two germline ends. Germline V CDR1 and CDR2: DFQATT, SNEGSKA (reference sequence). The CDR3 sequence: CSAIRNTEAFF. CDR3 bases: TGCAGTGCAATTAGGAACACTGAAGCTTTCTTT.

The genes are TRBV19 and TRBJ1-1, with 7 nucleotides matching TRBD1. Germline V gene data show CDR1 as LNHDA and CDR2 as SQIVND (reference sequence). The J segment lost 0 bases and the V segment lost 7 bases, leaving 11 bases of the junction unmatched. The CDR3 covers 16 residues. The CDR3 protein is CASKRQGTGLNTEAFF. The CDR3 DNA reads as TGTGCCAGTAAACGACAGGGCACTGGTCTGAACACTGAAGCTTTCTTT.

Here the CDR3 DNA reads TGTGCCAGCAGCCCTCAGGGCGGGCAAGAGACCCAGTACTTC. Amino acids: CASSPQGGQETQYF. The chain uses TRBV7-3 and TRBJ2-5, with D perhaps given as TRBD1 or TRBD2 (5 bases each). V dropped 5 bases and J dropped 2 bases, with 12 bases sitting between them. CDR1 and CDR2 from the germline V gene are SGHTA and FQGTGA. The CDR3 is 14 amino acids.

The J gene is TRBJ2-1, the V gene TRBV5-1; no reliable D call. CDR3 size: 13 residues. The germline V and J ends were trimmed by 0 bases and 5 bases, with 6 bases remaining between them. Germline V gene sequence: CDR1 SGHRS, CDR2 YFSETQ. The DNA for the CDR3 is TGCGCCAGCAGCTTGGGTGCCCACAATGAGCAGTTCTTC. Its translation is CASSLGAHNEQFF.